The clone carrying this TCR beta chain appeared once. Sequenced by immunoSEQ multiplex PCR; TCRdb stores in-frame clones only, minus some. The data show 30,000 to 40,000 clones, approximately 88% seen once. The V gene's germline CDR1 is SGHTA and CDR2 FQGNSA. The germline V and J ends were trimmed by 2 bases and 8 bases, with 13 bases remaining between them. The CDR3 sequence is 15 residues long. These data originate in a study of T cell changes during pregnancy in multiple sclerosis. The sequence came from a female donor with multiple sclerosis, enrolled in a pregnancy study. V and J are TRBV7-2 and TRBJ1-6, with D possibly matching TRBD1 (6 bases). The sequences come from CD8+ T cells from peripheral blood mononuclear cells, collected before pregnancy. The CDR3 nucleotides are TGTGCCAGCAGCTTAACGGGGAACAGGGATTCACCCCTCCACTTT. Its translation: CASSLTGNRDSPLHF. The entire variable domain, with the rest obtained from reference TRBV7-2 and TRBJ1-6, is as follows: GAGVSQSPSNKVTEKGKDVELRCDPISGHTALYWYRQSLGQGLEFLIYFQGNSAPDKSGLPSDRFSAERTGGSVSTLTIQRTQQEDSAVYLCASSLTGNRDSPLHFGNGTRLTVT.